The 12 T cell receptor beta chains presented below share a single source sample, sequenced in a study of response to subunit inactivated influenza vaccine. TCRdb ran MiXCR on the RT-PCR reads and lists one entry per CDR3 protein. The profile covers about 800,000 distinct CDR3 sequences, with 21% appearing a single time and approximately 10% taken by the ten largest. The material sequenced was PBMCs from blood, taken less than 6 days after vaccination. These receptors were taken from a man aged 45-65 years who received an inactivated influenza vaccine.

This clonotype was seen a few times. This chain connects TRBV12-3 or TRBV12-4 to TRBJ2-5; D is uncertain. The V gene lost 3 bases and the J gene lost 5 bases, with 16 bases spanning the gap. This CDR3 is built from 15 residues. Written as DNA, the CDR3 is TGTGCCAGCAGTTTTCGTCTCGAAGCCGGGGAGACCCAGTACTTC. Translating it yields CASSFRLEAGETQYF.

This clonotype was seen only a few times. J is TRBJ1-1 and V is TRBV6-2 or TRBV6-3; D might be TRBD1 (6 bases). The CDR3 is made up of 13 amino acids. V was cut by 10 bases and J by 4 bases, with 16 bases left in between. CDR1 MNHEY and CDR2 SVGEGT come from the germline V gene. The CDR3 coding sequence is TGTGCCACTCATCGGGGGGCGGCCACTGAAGCTTTCTTT. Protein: CATHRGAATEAFF.

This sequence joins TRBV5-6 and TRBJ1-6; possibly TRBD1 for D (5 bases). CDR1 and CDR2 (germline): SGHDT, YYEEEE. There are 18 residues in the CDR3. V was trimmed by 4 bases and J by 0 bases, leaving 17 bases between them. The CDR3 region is CASSPSGTESSYNSPLHF. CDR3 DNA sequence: TGTGCCAGCAGCCCATCTGGGACTGAGAGCTCCTATAATTCACCCCTCCACTTT.

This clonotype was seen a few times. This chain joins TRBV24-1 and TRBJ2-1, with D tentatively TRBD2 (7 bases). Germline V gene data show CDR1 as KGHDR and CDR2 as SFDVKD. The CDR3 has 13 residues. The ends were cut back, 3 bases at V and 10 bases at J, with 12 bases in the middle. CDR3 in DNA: TGTGCCACCAGTGATGGGGGGGCTGGAGAGCAGTTCTTC. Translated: CATSDGGAGEQFF.

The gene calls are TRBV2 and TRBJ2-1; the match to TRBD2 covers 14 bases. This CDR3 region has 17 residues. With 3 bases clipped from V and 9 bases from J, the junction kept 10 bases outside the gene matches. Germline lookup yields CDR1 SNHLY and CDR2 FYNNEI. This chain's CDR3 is CASSDRTSGRRGIEQFF. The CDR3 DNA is TGTGCCAGCAGTGATAGGACTAGCGGGAGGCGGGGTATTGAGCAGTTCTTC.

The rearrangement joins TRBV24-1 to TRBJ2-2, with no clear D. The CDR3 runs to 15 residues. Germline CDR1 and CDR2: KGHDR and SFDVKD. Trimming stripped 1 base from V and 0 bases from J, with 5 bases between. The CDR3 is CATSDFGPNTGELFF. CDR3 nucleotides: TGTGCCACCAGTGATTTTGGCCCGAACACCGGGGAGCTGTTTTTT.

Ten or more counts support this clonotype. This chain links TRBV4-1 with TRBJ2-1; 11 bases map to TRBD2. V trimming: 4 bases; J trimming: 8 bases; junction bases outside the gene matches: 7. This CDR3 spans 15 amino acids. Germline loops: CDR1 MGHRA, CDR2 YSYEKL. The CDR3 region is CASSPSSGGLYEQFF. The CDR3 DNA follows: TGCGCCAGCAGCCCATCTAGCGGGGGGCTCTATGAGCAGTTCTTC.

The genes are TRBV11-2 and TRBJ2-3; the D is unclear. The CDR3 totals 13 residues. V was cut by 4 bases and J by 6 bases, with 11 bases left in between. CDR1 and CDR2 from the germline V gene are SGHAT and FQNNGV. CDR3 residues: CASSSRQRDTQYF. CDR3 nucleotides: TGTGCCAGCAGCTCTCGACAAAGGGATACGCAGTATTTT.

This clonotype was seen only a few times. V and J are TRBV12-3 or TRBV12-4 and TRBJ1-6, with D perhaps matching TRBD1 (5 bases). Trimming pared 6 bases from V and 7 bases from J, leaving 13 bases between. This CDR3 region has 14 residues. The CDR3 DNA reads TGTGCCAGCAGCACGGGACGGAACAATTCACCCCTCCACTTT. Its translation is CASSTGRNNSPLHF.

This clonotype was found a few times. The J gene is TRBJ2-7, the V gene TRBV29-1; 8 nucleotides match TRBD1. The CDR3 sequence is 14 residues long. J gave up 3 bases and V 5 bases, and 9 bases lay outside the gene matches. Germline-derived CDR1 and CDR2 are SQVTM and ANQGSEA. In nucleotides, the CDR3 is TGCAGCGTTCTACCCGCAGGGGGCCGCTACGAGCAGTACTTC. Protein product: CSVLPAGGRYEQYF.

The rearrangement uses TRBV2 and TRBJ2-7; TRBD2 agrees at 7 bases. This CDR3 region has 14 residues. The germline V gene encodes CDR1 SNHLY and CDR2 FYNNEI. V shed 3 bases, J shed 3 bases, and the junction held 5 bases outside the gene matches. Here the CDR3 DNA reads TGTGCCAGCAGTGATCGGGGAGGGTACTACGAGCAGTACTTC. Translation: CASSDRGGYYEQYF.

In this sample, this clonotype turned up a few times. The CDR3 region is CASSLFGRRGMPYGYTF. CDR3 nucleotides: TGTGCCAGCAGTTTATTCGGGCGCAGGGGGATGCCCTATGGCTACACCTTC. The J gene is TRBJ1-2, the V gene TRBV28; 7 bases align to TRBD1. V was pared by 1 base and J by 4 bases, with 12 bases of the junction left unmatched. CDR3 size: 17 residues. In germline, CDR1 is MDHEN, CDR2 SYDVKM.